These 17 T cell receptor beta chains originate from one sample sequenced in a study of chemoradiotherapy in HPV16-positive cancers. Produced via immunoSEQ multiplex PCR; TCRdb's table is partial and in-frame only. The sample shows about 11,000 clones, 76% of them seen only once. This material was acquired from a patient who underwent chemoradiotherapy. These receptors came from a human donor with HPV-associated anogenital cancer.

This chain links TRBV7-9 with TRBJ2-7, with 9 bases lining up with TRBD1. J lost 6 bases, V lost 6 bases, and 3 bases had no gene match. The CDR3 length is 12 residues. Germline loops: CDR1 SEHNR, CDR2 FQNEAQ (reference sequence). The CDR3 region is CASRVDRGEQYF. DNA of the CDR3: TGTGCCAGCAGAGTGGACAGGGGCGAGCAGTACTTC.

The chain joins TRBV7-6 to TRBJ2-7, with D perhaps matching TRBD1 or TRBD2 (5 bases each). CDR3 size: 13 residues. Looked up from germline, CDR1 is SGHVS and CDR2 is FNYEAQ. Between the trimmed V and J ends, which lost 5 bases and 3 bases, there was a span of 11 bases. The CDR3 spells CASSPGPNYEQYF. CDR3 bases: TGTGCCAGCAGCCCGGGACCAAACTACGAGCAGTACTTC.

V and J are TRBV28 and TRBJ2-1; no reliable D call. There are 14 residues in the CDR3. The V end was cut by 5 bases, the J end by 1 base, with 9 bases between. In germline, CDR1 is MDHEN, CDR2 SYDVKM. The CDR3 protein is CASSNSDSYNEQFF. The DNA of the CDR3 is TGTGCCAGCAGTAACAGCGATTCCTACAATGAGCAGTTCTTC.

The V call is TRBV30, the J call TRBJ1-2, with TRBD1 as a possible D gene (5 bases). Germline V gene sequence: CDR1 GTSNPN, CDR2 SVGIG (reference sequence). This CDR3 has 13 amino acids. The V end lost 2 bases, the J end lost 4 bases, and 11 bases lay between the germline ends. As DNA, the CDR3 is TGTGCCTGGAGTAACTCAGGGATCTATGGCTACACCTTC. Amino acid sequence: CAWSNSGIYGYTF. Complete variable domain (other parts from reference TRBV30 and TRBJ1-2): SQTIHQWPATLVQPVGSPLSLECTVEGTSNPNLYWYRQAAGRGLQLLFYSVGIGQISSEVPQNLSASRPQDRQFILSSKKLLLSDSGFYLCAWSNSGIYGYTFGSGTRLTVV.

This clone was seen once. This chain joins TRBV10-3 and TRBJ1-5, with TRBD1 as a possible D gene (6 bases). The CDR3 consists of 15 residues. Trimming shortened V by 4 bases and J by 4 bases, and 14 bases separated the two germline ends. Germline lookup yields CDR1 ENHRY and CDR2 SYGVKD. Written as DNA, the CDR3 is TGTGCCATCAGTGGGGGGCAGGGACTAAATCAGCCCCAGCATTTT. This encodes CAISGGQGLNQPQHF.

The table lists this clone with a few counts. Other DNA sequences within the sample encode an identical CDR3. The chain is built from TRBV7-9 and TRBJ2-7, with 8 positions matching TRBD1. CDR1 is SEHNR, CDR2 FQNEAQ, per germline (reference sequence). V trimming: 4 bases; J trimming: 1 base; junction bases outside the gene matches: 3. This CDR3 contains 14 residues. CDR3 DNA sequence: TGTGCCAGCAGCTCCCGGACAGGGTCCTACGAGCAGTACTTC. Its protein is CASSSRTGSYEQYF.

This clone occurred a few times. The J gene is TRBJ1-5, the V gene TRBV2; 7 bases are shared with TRBD1. Trimming took 6 bases from V and 7 from J; bases not matched to a gene: 9. CDR3 size: 14 residues. Germline-derived CDR1 and CDR2 are SNHLY and FYNNEI. The CDR3 loop reads CASSLEGAGQPQHF. DNA of the CDR3: TGTGCCAGCAGCCTCGAGGGGGCTGGACAGCCCCAGCATTTT.

J is TRBJ2-1 and V is TRBV14; D may be TRBD1 (5 bases). Germline V gives CDR1 SGHDN, CDR2 FVKESK. This CDR3 comprises 15 residues. V was pared by 4 bases and J by 4 bases, with 14 bases between. CDR3 DNA: TGTGCCAGCAGCCTAGGGGCACAGGTATACAATGAGCAGTTCTTC. It yields the protein CASSLGAQVYNEQFF.

The V and J genes are TRBV18 and TRBJ1-2; 7 nucleotides agree with TRBD1. V lost 3 bases to trimming and J lost 9 bases; unmatched junction nucleotides: 13. This CDR3 spans 15 amino acids. Germline CDR1 and CDR2: KGHSH and LQKENI. DNA for the CDR3: TGTGCCAGCTCACCTAGACAGGGCCAGAGCGGGAGCTACACCTTC. This translates into CASSPRQGQSGSYTF.

This sequence joins TRBV28 and TRBJ1-6; no firm D call. V was clipped by 3 bases and J by 7 bases, with 19 bases between them. CDR1 is MDHEN and CDR2 is SYDVKM in the germline V gene. This CDR3 region has 17 residues. The CDR3 DNA sequence: TGTGCCAGCAGTTTTCTTTGGACCCCCATGGGGAATTCACCCCTCCACTTT. This codes for CASSFLWTPMGNSPLHF.

The sample holds one count of this clone. This chain links TRBV30 with TRBJ1-6, with TRBD1 as a possible D gene (6 bases). Germline V gene data show CDR1 as GTSNPN and CDR2 as SVGIG (reference sequence). The CDR3 contains 13 residues. V was cut by 7 bases and J by 7 bases, with 14 bases left in between. In DNA, the CDR3 is TGTGCCTCGGAGGGGGGGCAAAATTCACCCCTCCACTTT. Protein: CASEGGQNSPLHF.

This chain uses TRBV28 with TRBJ2-1; no firm D call. Trimming took off 2 bases at V and 5 bases at J, with 16 bases between the two ends. The CDR3 consists of 16 residues. In germline, CDR1 is MDHEN, CDR2 SYDVKM. The CDR3 is CASSLDFGSQNNEQFF. The DNA for the CDR3 is TGTGCCAGCAGTTTAGATTTTGGCAGCCAGAACAATGAGCAGTTCTTC.

This chain joins TRBV30 and TRBJ1-5; D unresolved. Germline V gene lookup returns CDR1 GTSNPN and CDR2 SVGIG (reference sequence). With 0 bases removed from V and 4 bases from J, the gap between germline ends came to 7 bases. This CDR3 has 13 residues. CDR3 region: CAWSVADNQPQHF. DNA for the CDR3: TGTGCCTGGAGTGTTGCGGATAATCAGCCCCAGCATTTT. Full variable domain (remainder filled in from reference TRBV30 and TRBJ1-5): SQTIHQWPATLVQPVGSPLSLECTVEGTSNPNLYWYRQAAGRGLQLLFYSVGIGQISSEVPQNLSASRPQDRQFILSSKKLLLSDSGFYLCAWSVADNQPQHFGDGTRLSIL.

The rearrangement links TRBV2 to TRBJ1-2, with no clear D. Deletions cut 5 bases from V and 3 bases from J, with 10 bases between. The germline gives CDR1 SNHLY, CDR2 FYNNEI. The CDR3 extends over 13 amino acids. The CDR3 DNA is TGTGCCAGCAGTCCCCAGTCAGACTATGGCTACACCTTC. This translates into CASSPQSDYGYTF.

This clone turned up a few times. This chain uses TRBV21-1 with TRBJ2-1; TRBD1 is taken as the D call from the table, unchecked against the DNA. TRBV21-1 is listed as a pseudogene. The CDR3 is made up of 13 amino acids. The CDR3 DNA follows: TGTGCCAGCAGAGGGGGGACAGACAATGAGCAGTTCTTC. This codes for CASRGGTDNEQFF.

This clone was counted once. The chain uses TRBV5-1 and TRBJ2-3; D is possibly TRBD2 (7 bases). Germline assignment: CDR1 SGHRS and CDR2 YFSETQ. Trimming cost V 3 bases and J 0 bases, with 11 bases left between them. The CDR3 contains 15 residues. CDR3 amino acids: CASSSAGASTDTQYF. CDR3 nucleotides: TGCGCCAGCAGCTCGGCGGGGGCTAGCACAGATACGCAGTATTTT. The variable domain in full, with the rest retrieved from reference TRBV5-1 and TRBJ2-3, is KAGVTQTPRYLIKTRGQQVTLSCSPISGHRSVSWYQQTPGQGLQFLFEYFSETQRNKGNFPGRFSGRQFSNSRSEMNVSTLELGDSALYLCASSSAGASTDTQYFGPGTRLTVL.

The chain recombines TRBV7-9 with TRBJ2-7; the match to TRBD1 covers 7 bases. Germline CDR1 is SEHNR and CDR2 is FQNEAQ (reference sequence). There are 16 residues in the CDR3. Trimming removed 3 bases from V and 5 bases from J; junction bases left unmatched: 13. This chain's CDR3 is CASSLVLRQGDDEQYF. The CDR3 nucleotides are TGTGCCAGCAGCTTGGTCCTTCGTCAGGGGGACGACGAGCAGTACTTC.